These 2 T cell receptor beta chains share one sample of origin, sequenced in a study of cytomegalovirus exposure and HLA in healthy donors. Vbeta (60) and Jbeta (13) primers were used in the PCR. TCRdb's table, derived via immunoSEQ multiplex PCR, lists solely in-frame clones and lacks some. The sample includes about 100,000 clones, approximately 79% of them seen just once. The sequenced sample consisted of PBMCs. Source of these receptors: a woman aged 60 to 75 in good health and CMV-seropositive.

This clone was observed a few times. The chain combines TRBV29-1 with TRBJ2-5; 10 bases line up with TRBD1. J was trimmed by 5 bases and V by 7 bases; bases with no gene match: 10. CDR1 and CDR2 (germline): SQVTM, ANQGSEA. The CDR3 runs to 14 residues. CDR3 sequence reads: CSASLDRGSETQYF. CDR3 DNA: TGCAGCGCCTCCCTGGACAGGGGGTCGGAGACCCAGTACTTC.

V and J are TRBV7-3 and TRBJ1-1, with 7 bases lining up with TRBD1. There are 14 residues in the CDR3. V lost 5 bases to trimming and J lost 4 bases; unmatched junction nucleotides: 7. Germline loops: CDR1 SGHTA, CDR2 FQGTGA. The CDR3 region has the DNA TGTGCCAGCAGCGCACAGGGGAGAGGCACTGAAGCTTTCTTT. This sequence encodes CASSAQGRGTEAFF. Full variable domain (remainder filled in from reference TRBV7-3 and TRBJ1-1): GAGVSQTPSNKVTEKGKYVELRCDPISGHTALYWYRQSLGQGPEFLIYFQGTGAADDSGLPNDRFFAVRPEGSVSTLKIQRTERGDSAVYLCASSAQGRGTEAFFGQGTRLTVV.